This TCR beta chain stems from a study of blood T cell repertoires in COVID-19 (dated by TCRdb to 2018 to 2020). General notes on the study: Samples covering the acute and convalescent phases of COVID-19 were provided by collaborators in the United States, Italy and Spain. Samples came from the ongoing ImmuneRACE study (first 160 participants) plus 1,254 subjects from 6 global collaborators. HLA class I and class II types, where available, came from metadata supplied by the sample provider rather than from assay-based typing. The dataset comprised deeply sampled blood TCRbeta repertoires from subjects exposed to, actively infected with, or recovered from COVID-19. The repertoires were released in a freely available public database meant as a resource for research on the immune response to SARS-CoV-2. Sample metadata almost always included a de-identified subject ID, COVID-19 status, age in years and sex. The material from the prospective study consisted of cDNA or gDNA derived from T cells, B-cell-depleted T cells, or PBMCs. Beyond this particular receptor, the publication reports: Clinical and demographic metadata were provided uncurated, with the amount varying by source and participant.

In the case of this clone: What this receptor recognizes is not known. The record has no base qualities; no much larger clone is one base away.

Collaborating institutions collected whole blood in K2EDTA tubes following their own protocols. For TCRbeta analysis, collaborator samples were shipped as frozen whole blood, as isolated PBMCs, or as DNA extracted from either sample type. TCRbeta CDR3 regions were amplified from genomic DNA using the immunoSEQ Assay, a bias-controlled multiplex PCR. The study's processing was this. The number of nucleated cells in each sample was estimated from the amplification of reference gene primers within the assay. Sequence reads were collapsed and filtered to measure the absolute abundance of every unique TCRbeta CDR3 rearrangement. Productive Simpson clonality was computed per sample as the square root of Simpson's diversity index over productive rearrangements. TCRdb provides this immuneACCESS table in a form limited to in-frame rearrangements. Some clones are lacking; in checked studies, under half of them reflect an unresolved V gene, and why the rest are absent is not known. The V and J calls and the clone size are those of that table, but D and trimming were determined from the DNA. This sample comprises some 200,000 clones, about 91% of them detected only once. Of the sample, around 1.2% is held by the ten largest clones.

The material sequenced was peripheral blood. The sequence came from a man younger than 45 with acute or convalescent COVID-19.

The CDR3 reads CASSSKTSGETQYF. The sequenced DNA: TGCGCCAGCAGCTCGAAGACTAGCGGAGAGACCCAGTACTTC. The chain uses TRBV5-1 and TRBJ2-5; 9 central nucleotides agree with TRBD2. The CDR3 numbers 14 residues from cysteine through phenylalanine. CDR3 DNA only is kept here, 42 bases in frame from base 1. Unmatched junction bases come to 4, with V trimmed by 3 bases and J by 4 bases. The germline V gene gives CDR1 as SGHRS and CDR2 as YFSETQ.